This TCR beta chain was observed in a study of T cell changes during pregnancy in multiple sclerosis. The method was immunoSEQ multiplex PCR; TCRdb's version includes in-frame clones alone and lacks a portion of them. The sample includes roughly 40,000 clones, around nine tenths of them seen just once. The ends lost 8 bases at V and 1 base at J; junction bases unmatched: 5. The CDR3 contains 14 residues. CDR1 and CDR2 from the germline V gene are MNHEY and SVGAGI. The sample was CD8+ T cells from peripheral blood mononuclear cells, taken before pregnancy. The TCR originated in a female donor with multiple sclerosis, enrolled in a pregnancy study. The chain couples TRBV6-5 to TRBJ2-1, with TRBD2 matching over 7 bases. DNA of the CDR3: TGTGCCAGCCAGAGCGGGATGTCCTACAATGAGCAGTTCTTC. Translating gives CASQSGMSYNEQFF.